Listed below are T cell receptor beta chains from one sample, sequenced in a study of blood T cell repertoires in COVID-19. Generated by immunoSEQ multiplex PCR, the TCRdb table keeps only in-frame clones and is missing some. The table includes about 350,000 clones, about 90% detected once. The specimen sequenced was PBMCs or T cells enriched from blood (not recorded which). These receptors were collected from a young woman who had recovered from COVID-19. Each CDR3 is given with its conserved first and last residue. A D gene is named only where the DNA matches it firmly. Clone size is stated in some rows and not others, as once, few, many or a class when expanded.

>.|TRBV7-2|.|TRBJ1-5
TGTGCCAGCAGCCCAAATGCAGGGAACAATCAGCCCCAGCATTTT
CASSPNAGNNQPQHF
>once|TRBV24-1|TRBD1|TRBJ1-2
TGTGCCACCAGTGATTCGGGACAGGGATATGGCTACACCTTC
CATSDSGQGYGYTF
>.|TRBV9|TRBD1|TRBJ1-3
TGTGCCAGCACCACTGGGGACAGAACCTTTGGAAACACCATATATTTT
CASTTGDRTFGNTIYF
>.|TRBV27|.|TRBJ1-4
TGTGCCAGCAGTTTATTTGCCGTCCCAGGGAATGAAAAACTGTTTTTT
CASSLFAVPGNEKLFF
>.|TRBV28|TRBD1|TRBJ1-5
TGTGCCAGCAGTTTAGCACAGGGGACATTCGATCAGCCCCAGCATTTT
CASSLAQGTFDQPQHF
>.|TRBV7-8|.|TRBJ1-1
TGTGCCAGCAGCGCACCCCTAACAGGGTTCACTGAAGCTTTCTTT
CASSAPLTGFTEAFF
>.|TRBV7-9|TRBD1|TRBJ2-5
TGTGCCAGCAGCTCCCTGGGACAGTCCCAAGAGACCCAGTACTTC
CASSSLGQSQETQYF
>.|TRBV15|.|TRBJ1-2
TGTGCCACCAGCAGAGTAGGGACTCGCTATGGCTACACCTTC
CATSRVGTRYGYTF
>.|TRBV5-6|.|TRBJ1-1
TGTGCCAGCAGCCCGGACAGCGGGACCTTTGAAGCTTTCTTT
CASSPDSGTFEAFF
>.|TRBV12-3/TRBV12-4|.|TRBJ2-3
TGTGCCAGCAGTTTCGACAATTCAAATACGCAGTATTTT
CASSFDNSNTQYF
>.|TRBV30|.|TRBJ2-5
TGTGCCTGGAGTACAGGGACTACCCGGGGAGAGACCCAGTACTTC
CAWSTGTTRGETQYF
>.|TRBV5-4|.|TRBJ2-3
TGTGCCAGCAGCCCAGGGGTCACAGATACGCAGTATTTT
CASSPGVTDTQYF
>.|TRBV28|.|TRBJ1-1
TGTGCCAGCAGGTTGTCACGGCGGGACACTGAAGCTTTCTTT
CASRLSRRDTEAFF
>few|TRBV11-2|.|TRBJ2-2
TGTGCCAGCAGCTTAGACAGGGTAGACGAGCTGTTTTTT
CASSLDRVDELFF
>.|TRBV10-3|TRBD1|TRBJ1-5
TGTGCCATCAGTTTGGACAGGGAACAGCCCCAGCATTTT
CAISLDREQPQHF
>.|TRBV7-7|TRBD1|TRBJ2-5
TGTGCCAGCAGCGCCACCCTGGGACAGGGGACGACCCAGTACTTC
CASSATLGQGTTQYF
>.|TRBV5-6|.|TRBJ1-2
TGTGCCAGCAGCTTTCCAACGGGGACTTTCTATGGCTACACCTTC
CASSFPTGTFYGYTF
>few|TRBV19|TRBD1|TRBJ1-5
TGTGCCAGTAGTTACCGAGAGGGACAGGGGGCCTCTCAGCCCCAGCATTTT
CASSYREGQGASQPQHF
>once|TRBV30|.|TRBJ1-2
TGTGCCTGGAGCTTGACAGCTCGAGCTAACTATGGCTACACCTTC
CAWSLTARANYGYTF
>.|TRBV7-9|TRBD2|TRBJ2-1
TGTGCCAGCAGCCAACTTCCGGGACTAGCGGGGGAGGATGAGCAGTTCTTC
CASSQLPGLAGEDEQFF
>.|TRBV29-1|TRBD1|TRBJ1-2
TGCAGCGTTAAGGGACAGGGAAACTATGGCTACACCTTC
CSVKGQGNYGYTF
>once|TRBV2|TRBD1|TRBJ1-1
TGTGCCAGCAGTGAACGACAGGGAGGCGTGAACACTGAAGCTTTCTTT
CASSERQGGVNTEAFF
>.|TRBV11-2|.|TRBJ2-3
TGTGCCAGCAGCTTTGGTGGAGCGCGCGCAGATACGCAGTATTTT
CASSFGGARADTQYF
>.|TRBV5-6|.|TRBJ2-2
TGTGCCAGCAAAGAGTTTTTTGTCGGGACTCAGGGATCCGGGGAGCTGTTTTTT
CASKEFFVGTQGSGELFF
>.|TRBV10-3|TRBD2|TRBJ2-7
TGTGCCATCGGACGCGGGGGGGGCTCCTACGAGCAGTACTTC
CAIGRGGGSYEQYF
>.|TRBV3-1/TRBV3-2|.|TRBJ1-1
TGTGCCAGCAGCCAAGTCAAGGGGAGGGAAAGTGAAGCTTTCTTT
CASSQVKGRESEAFF
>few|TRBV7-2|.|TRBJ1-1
TGTGCCAGCACCTCTGGACATCGGAACACTGAAGCTTTCTTT
CASTSGHRNTEAFF
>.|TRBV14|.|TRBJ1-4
TGTGCCAGCAGCCAAGGCCAGGCTAATGAAAAACTGTTTTTT
CASSQGQANEKLFF
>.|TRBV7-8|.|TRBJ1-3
TGTGCCAGCAGCTTAGCGTTCGGCACCCCGGAGAGGTCTGGAAACACCATATATTTT
CASSLAFGTPERSGNTIYF
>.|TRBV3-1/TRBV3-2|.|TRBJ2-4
TGTGCCAGCAGCCAAGAGGGTACAGGGGCCAAAAACATTCAGTACTTC
CASSQEGTGAKNIQYF
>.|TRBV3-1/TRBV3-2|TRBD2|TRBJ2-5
TGTGCCAGCAGCCAGCATAGCGGGGGGGCACGAGAGACCCAGTACTTC
CASSQHSGGARETQYF
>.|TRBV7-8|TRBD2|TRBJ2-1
TGTGCCAGCAGCTTAGCTAGCGGGGGACGTAGTGAGCAGTTCTTC
CASSLASGGRSEQFF
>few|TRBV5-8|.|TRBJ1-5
TGTGCCAGCAGCCCGGTAACGCAGCCCCAGCATTTT
CASSPVTQPQHF
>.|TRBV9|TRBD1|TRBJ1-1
TGTGCCAGCAGCGCCCAGGGACAGGGGGGTTCTGAAGCTTTCTTT
CASSAQGQGGSEAFF
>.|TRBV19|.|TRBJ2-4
TGTGCCAGTAGTAAGCCCGGGATGAGAAACATTCAGTACTTC
CASSKPGMRNIQYF
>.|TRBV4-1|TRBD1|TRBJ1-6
TGCGCCAGCAGCCAAGACCCGCCCGGGACAGGGGGATTTGGTTCACCCCTCCACTTT
CASSQDPPGTGGFGSPLHF
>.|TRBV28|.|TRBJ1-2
TGTGCCAGCAGTTCCCCCGGGGGATCAGGGTACTATGGCTACACCTTC
CASSSPGGSGYYGYTF
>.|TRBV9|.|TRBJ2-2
TGTGCCAGCAGCGTAGATGGGCTTAACACCGGGGAGCTGTTTTTT
CASSVDGLNTGELFF
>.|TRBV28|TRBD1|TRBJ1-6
TGTGCCAGCAGCGGGACAGGGGCTAGCTCCTATAATTCACCCCTCCACTTT
CASSGTGASSYNSPLHF
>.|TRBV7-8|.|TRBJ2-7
TGTGCCAGCACCACCCAGGGGACCTACGAGCAGTACTTC
CASTTQGTYEQYF
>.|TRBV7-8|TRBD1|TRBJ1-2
TGTGCCAGCAGCCGACAACGACAGGGCCATAACTATGGCTACACCTTC
CASSRQRQGHNYGYTF
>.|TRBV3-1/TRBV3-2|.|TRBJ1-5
TGTGCCAGCAGCCGAACACAGGGGCCCCAGCATTTT
CASSRTQGPQHF
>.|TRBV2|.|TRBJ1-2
TGTGCCAGCAACGGCAGGCACCCCTCACTCGGCTATGGCTACACCTTC
CASNGRHPSLGYGYTF
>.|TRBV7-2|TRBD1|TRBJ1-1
TGTGCCAGCAGCTTCTCCGGGCAGGGGGCTTTGATTGAAGCTTTCTTT
CASSFSGQGALIEAFF
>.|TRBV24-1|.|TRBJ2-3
TGTGCCACCAGTGATGAGTATCGCTCCACAGATACGCAGTATTTT
CATSDEYRSTDTQYF
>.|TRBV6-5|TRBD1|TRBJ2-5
TGTGCCAGCAGTTACGGGGGGGACAGGGAAGAGACCCAGTACTTC
CASSYGGDREETQYF
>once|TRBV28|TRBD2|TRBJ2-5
TGTGCCAGCAGTATCCCGATAGCGGGGGGCGGGGAGACCCAGTACTTC
CASSIPIAGGGETQYF
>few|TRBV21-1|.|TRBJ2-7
TGTGCCAGCAGCGGAGGGGACAGCTCCTACGAGCAGTACTTC
CASSGGDSSYEQYF
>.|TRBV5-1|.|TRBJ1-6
TGCGCCAGCAGCTTGGATGGTCAGAAGAATTCACCCCTCCACTTT
CASSLDGQKNSPLHF
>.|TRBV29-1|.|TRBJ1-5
TGCAGCGTTGGAGAAAACAGAAATCAGCCCCAGCATTTT
CSVGENRNQPQHF
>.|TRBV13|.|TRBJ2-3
TGTGCCAGCAGCGAAACTACCGGGGATACGCAGTATTTT
CASSETTGDTQYF
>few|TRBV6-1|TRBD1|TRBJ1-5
TGTGCCAGCAGTGAAAGGGGACAGACCAATCAGCCCCAGCATTTT
CASSERGQTNQPQHF
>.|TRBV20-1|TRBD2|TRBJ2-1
TGCAGTGCTAGTCTAAGGACTAGCGGGGGTTTCAATGAGCAGTTCTTC
CSASLRTSGGFNEQFF